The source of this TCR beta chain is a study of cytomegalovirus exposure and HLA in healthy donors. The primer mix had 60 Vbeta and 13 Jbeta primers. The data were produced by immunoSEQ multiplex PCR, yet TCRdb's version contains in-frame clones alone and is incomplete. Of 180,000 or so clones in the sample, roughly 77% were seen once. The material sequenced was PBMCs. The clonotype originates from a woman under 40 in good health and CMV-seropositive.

The CDR3 spells CASSQDRQGLAGGPQYF. The CDR3 nucleotides read TGCGCCAGCAGCCAAGATCGGCAAGGACTAGCGGGGGGGCCGCAGTACTTC. The gene calls are TRBV4-1 and TRBJ2-7, with 15 bases lining up with TRBD2. V was clipped by 0 bases and J by 9 bases; unmatched bases: 9. The CDR3 length is 17 residues. The germline V gene encodes CDR1 MGHRA and CDR2 YSYEKL.